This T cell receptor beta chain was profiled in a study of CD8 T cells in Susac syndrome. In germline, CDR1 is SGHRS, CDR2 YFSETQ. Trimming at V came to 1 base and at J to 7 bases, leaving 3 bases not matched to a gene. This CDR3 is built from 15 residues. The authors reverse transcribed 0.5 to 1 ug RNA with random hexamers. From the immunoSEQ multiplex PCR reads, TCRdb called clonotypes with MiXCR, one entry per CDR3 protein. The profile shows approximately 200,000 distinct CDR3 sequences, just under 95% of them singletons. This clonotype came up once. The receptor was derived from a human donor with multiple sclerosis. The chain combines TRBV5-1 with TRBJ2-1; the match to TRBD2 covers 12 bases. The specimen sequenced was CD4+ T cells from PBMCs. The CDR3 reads CASSLSSGGANEQFF. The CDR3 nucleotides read TGCGCCAGCAGCTTGTCTAGCGGGGGGGCGAATGAGCAGTTCTTC.